Sequencing of this TCR beta chain was carried out in a study of blood T cell repertoires in COVID-19. In the source study's methods: Reference gene primer amplification gave estimated nucleated cell counts. TCRdb's table, derived via immunoSEQ multiplex PCR, lists solely in-frame clones and lacks some. The V and J calls and clone size come from that table; D and trimming were worked out from the DNA. The profile covers about 330,000 clones, with roughly 86% appearing a single time and around 1.5% taken by the ten largest. The source material was peripheral blood. The source of this sequence is a woman in her forties or fifties with acute or convalescent COVID-19.

CDR3 protein: CASSFPTSGNLETQYF. The CDR3 DNA follows: TGTGCCAGCAGCTTCCCGACTAGCGGGAACCTGGAGACCCAGTACTTC. The chain links TRBV5-4 to TRBJ2-5; TRBD2 agrees at 11 bases. Germline assignment: CDR1 SGHNT and CDR2 YYREEE (reference sequence). The CDR3 sequence is 16 residues long. The junction had 8 bases not matched to a gene; V was cut back by 2 bases and J by 5 bases. The variable domain in full, with the rest retrieved from reference TRBV5-4 and TRBJ2-5, is ETGVTQSPTHLIKTRGQQVTLRCSSQSGHNTVSWYQQALGQGPQFIFQYYREEENGRGNFPPRFSGLQFPNYSSELNVNALELDDSALYLCASSFPTSGNLETQYFGPGTRLLVL.